This TCR beta chain is from a study of regulatory T cells in long-lasting Graves disease. Overall study: Persistent Graves' disease denoted over 5 years of antithyroid drugs plus positive TSH receptor antibodies. General study results and limits: TCR diversity in persistent Graves' patients was below that of newly diagnosed ones. Analysis covered peripheral blood alone, not thyroid tissue.

Notes on this clonotype: Its antigen is not identified.

CDR3 regions were amplified by Arm-PCR using iRepertoire HTBI primers to build TCR beta libraries. TCRdb reprocessed the multiplex PCR reads with MiXCR, giving one entry per CDR3 protein. The repertoire holds 350,000 to 500,000 distinct CDR3 sequences, with approximately 22% as singletons. The time point: persistent/refractory GD, antithyroid drugs over 5 years with positive TRAb. TCR sequences were obtained from RNA taken from PBMCs. This CDR3 has 14 amino acids. Deletions cut 5 bases from V and 4 bases from J, with 12 bases between. CDR1 and CDR2 (germline): PRHDT, FYEKMQ (reference sequence). The chain joins TRBV13 to TRBJ2-1; unclear D gene. The TCR originated in a female donor with Graves disease. The input for sequencing was peripheral blood mononuclear cells (PBMCs), taken when the disease was refractory, from a patient treated with antithyroid drugs. CDR3 coding DNA: TGTGCCAGCAGCGTATCACGGACGTACAATGAGCAGTTCTTC. Translating gives CASSVSRTYNEQFF.